This T cell receptor beta chain was sequenced during a study of CD8 T cells in ankylosing spondylitis. General study findings and limits: Disease-associated clones were reportedly significantly overrepresented in matched ankylosing spondylitis synovial fluid. Within ankylosing spondylitis blood, a TCR beta motif made up of fewer than ten highly homologous variants appeared to be characteristic.

The ends were cut back, 1 base at V and 0 bases at J, with 10 bases in the middle. Germline V gene lookup returns CDR1 SGHKS and CDR2 YYEKEE (reference sequence). The CDR3 consists of 15 residues. TCRdb fed the 5' RACE reads into MiXCR, producing one record per CDR3 protein. Of 200,000 or so distinct CDR3 sequences detected, 15% to 20% appear once; the ten largest clones hold 4.3%. This clonotype was seen many times. What it binds is unknown. The sequence was collected from a male donor aged 5-29 years with ankylosing spondylitis or in good health (not recorded which). Sequences were obtained from blood, either unsorted or a sorted T cell fraction (not recorded which). This sequence joins TRBV5-5 and TRBJ1-1, with D unclear. The CDR3 reads CASSLSAVMNTEAFF. The CDR3 DNA sequence: TGTGCCAGCAGCTTGAGTGCTGTAATGAACACTGAAGCTTTCTTT.